This T cell receptor (beta chain) was obtained from a study of CD8+CD57+ T cells in acquired aplastic anemia (dated by TCRdb to 2017 to 2018). The study in broad terms: On average, sorted CD4+ and CD8+ cells yielded 3.2 ug of extracted DNA, with a range of roughly 0.18 to 27.4 ug. Mean read counts for healthy donor samples were 9 million to 10.8 million for CD4+ cells and 11.0 million for CD8+ cells.

This clonotype was counted many times. Its antigen target is currently unknown. Base-call qualities are not available, and no considerably larger clone is one nucleotide away. Overall results and qualifications from the work: No significant difference in CD8+ Simpson's diversity was found between patients and healthy controls (P=0.060). Roughly 31 CD8+ CDR3 sequences were shared between patients and controls but appeared highly expressed in patients and within their immunodominant clones.

Profiling of TCR beta VDJ combinations and CDR3 sequences used genomic DNA as the template. An Illumina HiSeq 2000 was the platform used for TCR repertoire sequencing. As for the authors' bioinformatics: Repertoire assessment relied on Simpson's diversity index, CDR3 size and DJ length profiles, and TRBV/TRBJ rearrangement plots. The most abundant DNA sequence in the deep sequencing data was taken as the immunodominant clone. CDR3 amino acid sequences were checked for sharing between subjects and were compared against published repertoires and the VDJdb database. In TCRdb, the public reads were trimmed at Q25 with fastp and aligned with MiXCR, with productive beta chains retained. When rows share a CDR3 protein, they turn into one entry using the most common DNA and genes. The V and J calls, along with clone size, are taken from TCRdb and not from the paper's own processing. The sample has about 68,000 distinct CDR3 sequences on record, 45% to 60% of them singletons. Of the sample, around 8.8% is held by the ten largest clones.

In the study, sorted CD4+ and CD8+ blood T cells from patients with severe aplastic anemia and from healthy subjects underwent deep sequencing of TCR repertoires. Ficoll-Paque density gradient centrifugation was used to isolate peripheral blood mononuclear cells. Before DNA extraction, CD4+ and CD8+ T cells were sorted with FACS or magnetic beads. The specimen sequenced was sorted CD4+, CD8+, or CD8+CD57+ T cells (not recorded which) from PBMCs. The clonotype originates from a human donor in good health, serving as a control.

The DNA sequence is TGTGCCAGCAGTGAAGGGGGGGGGTGGTCAGCAACGTTGAACACTGAAGCTTTCTTT. It specifies CASSEGGGWSATLNTEAFF. The V and J segments used are TRBV2 and TRBJ1-1, with a weak D call of TRBD1 (5 bases match). Measured from the cysteine to the phenylalanine, the CDR3 is 19 residues long. Only CDR3 DNA remains: 57 bases, in frame from the first base. Taken from the germline V gene, the CDR1 and CDR2 loops are SNHLY and FYNNEI. V is clipped by 1 base and J by 0 bases, and the sequence between their germline boundaries is 21 bases long.